The 5 T cell receptor beta chains listed next were all sequenced from one sample in a study of CD8+ T cells in alopecia areata. The authors extracted RNA and reverse transcribed it into cDNA as the sequencing template. The table came from immunoSEQ multiplex PCR; TCRdb's copy has only in-frame clones and leaves some out. Here the sample spans 190,000 or so clones, around 56% being singletons. Treatment reported: oral pan-JAK inhibitor, 5-10 mg twice daily. The sample in question was CD4+ T cells sorted from blood, obtained at week 4, from a patient treated with tofacitinib. The receptors come from a human donor with alopecia areata.

Points on this clone: At one end the junction does not follow the germline gene, possibly because of a read error. The V call is TRBV29-1, the J call TRBJ1-5; no reliable D call. The CDR3 spans 11 residues. Germline V lookup: CDR1 SQVTM, CDR2 ANQGSEA. CDR3 sequence: CSVDSVAGNVF. The CDR3 DNA reads as TGCAGCGTTGATTCGGTCGCAGGTAATGTTTTT.

The chain links TRBV6-1 to TRBJ1-1; D uncertain. The CDR3 contains 14 residues. Trimming left V 1 base short and J 8 bases short, with 14 bases between. Germline CDR1 reads MNHNS; CDR2 reads SASEGT. CDR3 region: CASSEGELRKEAFF. Written as DNA, the CDR3 is TGTGCCAGCAGTGAAGGAGAGCTAAGGAAGGAAGCTTTCTTT.

The V and J genes are TRBV5-1 and TRBJ2-5; 12 nucleotides align to TRBD2. The germline V gene has CDR1 SGHRS and CDR2 YFSETQ. This CDR3 comprises 15 residues. The V segment lost 4 bases and the J segment 2 bases; nucleotides outside the gene matches: 3. In DNA, the CDR3 is TGCGCCAGCAGCCGGACTAGCGGGGTACAAGAGACCCAGTACTTC. Its translation is CASSRTSGVQETQYF.

In the case of this clone: The same CDR3 is also encoded by other DNA sequences in this sample. V is TRBV30 and J is TRBJ1-5; D is uncertain. The CDR3 has 13 amino acids. The ends were cut back, 0 bases at V and 5 bases at J, with 8 bases in the middle. Germline assignment: CDR1 GTSNPN and CDR2 SVGIG (reference sequence). DNA of the CDR3: TGTGCCTGGAGTGTAGACCGCGATCAGCCCCAGCATTTT. It specifies CAWSVDRDQPQHF.

The chain carries TRBV5-1 and TRBJ1-2; D remains unclear. From germline, CDR1 is SGHRS and CDR2 YFSETQ. The ends were cut back, 0 bases at V and 6 bases at J, with 15 bases in the middle. This CDR3 has 15 amino acids. The CDR3 coding sequence is TGCGCCAGCAGCTTGGACAGCAAGATGGTCGATGGCTACACCTTC. Translation: CASSLDSKMVDGYTF.